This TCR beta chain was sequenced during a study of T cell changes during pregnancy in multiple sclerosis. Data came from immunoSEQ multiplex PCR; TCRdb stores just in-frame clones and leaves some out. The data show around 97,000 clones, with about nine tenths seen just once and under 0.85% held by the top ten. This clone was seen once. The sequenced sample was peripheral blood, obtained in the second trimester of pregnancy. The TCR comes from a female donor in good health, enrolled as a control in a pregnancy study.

In DNA form, the CDR3 reads TGTGCCAGCTCATTCCTTGGCGGGAAAACAACTAATGAAAAACTGTTTTTT. This codes for CASSFLGGKTTNEKLFF. This sequence joins TRBV18 and TRBJ1-4; no reliable D call. The V gene's germline CDR1 is KGHSH and CDR2 LQKENI. Trimming removed 5 bases from V and 0 bases from J, with 16 bases in between. This CDR3 is built from 17 residues.